The sequence of this T cell receptor (beta chain) was determined in a study of early stage breast cancer tumors. Study context: Each sample averaged approximately 9.9-fold read coverage.

Each sample had two DNA replicates, 0.5 ug blood or about 1.5 ug tissue. Clones were read by immunoSEQ multiplex PCR, and TCRdb kept only the in-frame ones, dropping some. This table holds about 72,000 clones, around 80% found once. The specimen sequenced was blood. This sequence was found in a person aged 55 to 70 with breast cancer.

For the CDR3, the DNA is TGTGCCAGCAGCTGGGGGGACAGGGATCAAGAGACCCAGTACTTC. It translates to CASSWGDRDQETQYF. The J gene is TRBJ2-5, the V gene TRBV7-9, with TRBD1 matching over 9 bases. The CDR3 has 15 residues. V gave up 4 bases and J gave up 2 bases; unmatched junction bases: 5. Germline-derived CDR1 and CDR2 are SEHNR and FQNEAQ (reference sequence).